A single TCR beta chain is shown here with its context. The antigen this receptor binds is unknown. Per-nucleotide qualities are absent, and no much larger clonotype sits a single base away. This sample is part of a study of response to subunit inactivated influenza vaccine (dated by TCRdb to about 2018). Regarding the study in general: Deep quantitative profiling of the T cell receptor repertoire was used in the study to follow responses to a trivalent subunit inactivated influenza vaccine. What the study reported, not specific to this receptor: It was suggested by the authors that each seasonal influenza vaccination may recruit only a limited number of new T cells.

Library creation used RT-PCR. These reads were obtained on an Illumina HiSeq 2500. The public sequencing data were trimmed at Q25 with fastp and processed into clonotypes with MiXCR by TCRdb, which kept only in-frame beta chains. Each record represents a unique CDR3 protein, reported with the most common genes and DNA among its rows. This sample lists around 850,000 distinct CDR3 sequences; around a sixth were detected once. The leading ten clones occupy roughly a tenth of the sample. V gives up 6 bases and J gives up 1 base, and the segment between their germline ends measures 12 bases. The cysteine opens and the phenylalanine closes a CDR3 of 13 amino acids. The sequence is cut down to CDR3 DNA, 39 bases in frame from base 1. In the germline V gene, CDR1 corresponds to SQVTM and CDR2 to ANQGSEA.

The sequence came from a man aged 50-59 years who received an inactivated influenza vaccine. Donor details come from another sample of the same person, matched by shared clones. The source was PBMCs from blood, collected approximately 5 days after vaccination. The rearrangement joined TRBV29-1 to TRBJ2-5; TRBD2 might be the D gene, on 5 matching bases. The CDR3 reads as follows: CSVASGSQETQYF. The DNA is TGCAGCGTAGCCTCGGGGTCCCAAGAGACCCAGTACTTC.